Sequencing of this TCR beta chain was carried out in a study of blood T cell repertoires in COVID-19 (dated by TCRdb to 2018 to 2020). About the full investigation: Collaborator samples came from the United States, Italy and Spain and covered acute and convalescent phases of COVID-19. The material from the prospective study consisted of cDNA or gDNA derived from T cells, B-cell-depleted T cells, or PBMCs. The dataset comprised deeply sampled blood TCRbeta repertoires from subjects exposed to, actively infected with, or recovered from COVID-19. A freely available public database, intended as a resource for researchers studying the immune response to SARS-CoV-2, is where the repertoires were released. The samples were drawn from the first 160 participants of the ongoing ImmuneRACE study and from 1,200 or so subjects provided by 6 global collaborators. Sample metadata almost always included a de-identified subject ID, COVID-19 status, age in years and sex. Where HLA class I and class II types were available, the types were taken from metadata supplied by the sample provider, not from assay-based typing.

Each collaborating institution followed its own protocols to collect whole blood in K2EDTA tubes. Collaborator samples were shipped for TCRbeta analysis as frozen whole blood, isolated PBMCs, or DNA extracted from either sample type. The investigation overall reported the following: The quantity of clinical and demographic metadata differed by source and by participant and was supplied without curation.

Note on this clone: This clone's antigen is unknown. The sample holds no much larger clone one base away, and base qualities are not on file.

TCRbeta CDR3 regions were amplified from genomic DNA using the immunoSEQ Assay, a bias-controlled multiplex PCR. On the study's bioinformatics: Within the assay, amplification of reference gene primers was used to estimate how many nucleated cells each sample contained. Sequence reads were collapsed and filtered to measure the absolute abundance of every unique TCRbeta CDR3 rearrangement. For each sample, productive Simpson clonality was calculated as the square root of Simpson's diversity index over productive rearrangements. As stored in TCRdb, this immuneACCESS dataset retains in-frame rearrangements with V and J assigned. A fraction of the clones does not appear; measured against another copy, unresolved V genes explain less than half of the discrepancy, and the remainder lacks a known reason. That table is the source of V, J and clone size, and D and trimming were worked out from the DNA. In this sample the table shows 140,000 to 150,000 clones, 84% of which occur a single time. The top ten clones comprise 44% of the sample.

Sequencing was done on a sample of peripheral blood. This sequence originates from a human donor in a cohort sampled during active COVID-19.

The base sequence is TGTGCCAGCAGCTTTTTCCTCGGCGGGAACCGCGGTGAGCAGTTCTTC. This is translated as CASSFFLGGNRGEQFF. Here the chain combines TRBV5-6 and TRBJ2-1; the D gene is possibly TRBD2, with 6 bases matching. The germline V gene gives CDR1 as SGHDT and CDR2 as YYEEEE. Taken from cysteine to phenylalanine, the CDR3 has 16 residues. CDR3 DNA is the only sequence kept; it has 48 bases, read in frame from the first base. Relative to germline, V is 2 bases shorter and J is 9 bases shorter, with 21 bases between their ends.